This entry lists 29 T cell receptor beta chains sequenced from one sample in a study of T cell responses to AZD1222 COVID-19 vaccine. TCRdb's copy holds only in-frame clones and misses some; the assay was immunoSEQ multiplex PCR. The sample includes approximately 110,000 clones, about 95% of them seen just once. Source: peripheral blood, taken on day 0 of AZD1222 vaccination. The receptors here all came from an adult in good health.

J is TRBJ2-3 and V is TRBV21-1. TRBV21-1 is listed as a pseudogene. The CDR3 spans 14 residues. As DNA, the CDR3 is TGTGCCAGCAGCAAAGGTGGGGTGGCAGATACGCAGTATTTT. Residues: CASSKGGVADTQYF.

V gene TRBV27 combines with J gene TRBJ1-2; D ambiguous. CDR1 and CDR2 (germline): MNHEY, SMNVEV (reference sequence). V was shortened by 1 base and J by 7 bases, with 13 bases between the two germline ends. This CDR3 is 14 amino acids long. In nucleotides, the CDR3 is TGTGCCAGCAGTTTATATCGGGGTAGTGGTGGCTACACCTTC. This encodes CASSLYRGSGGYTF.

The rearrangement joins TRBV7-2 to TRBJ2-1, with 7 bases matching TRBD2. With 4 bases clipped from V and 2 bases from J, the junction kept 8 bases outside the gene matches. The CDR3 sequence is 16 residues long. Per the germline V gene, CDR1 is SGHTA and CDR2 is FQGNSA. This CDR3 reads CASSSFGGSTYNEQFF. In DNA, the CDR3 is TGTGCCAGCAGCTCCTTCGGGGGGAGTACCTACAATGAGCAGTTCTTC.

This chain connects TRBV18 to TRBJ1-5, with 8 bases fitting TRBD1. The junction had 12 bases not matched to a gene; V was cut back by 3 bases and J by 5 bases. The CDR3 contains 17 residues. Germline V CDR1 and CDR2: KGHSH, LQKENI. The CDR3 nucleotides are TGTGCCAGCTCACCCTCGACATCAGGACAGGGTTATCAGCCCCAGCATTTT. This encodes CASSPSTSGQGYQPQHF.

This chain uses TRBV13 with TRBJ1-2, with D possibly matching TRBD1 (5 bases). The V end was cut by 1 base, the J end by 8 bases, with 14 bases between. Germline CDR1 reads PRHDT; CDR2 reads FYEKMQ (reference sequence). The CDR3 runs 14 residues. CDR3 region: CASSLERGPDGYTF. DNA for the CDR3: TGTGCCAGCAGCTTAGAGAGGGGTCCGGACGGCTACACCTTC.

This chain uses TRBV28 with TRBJ1-3; TRBD1 matches 7 bases. In germline, CDR1 is MDHEN, CDR2 SYDVKM. CDR3 length: 14 amino acids. With 6 bases clipped from V and 4 bases from J, the junction kept 6 bases outside the gene matches. This CDR3 reads CASRRQGSGNTIYF. CDR3 nucleotides: TGTGCCAGCAGAAGACAGGGATCAGGAAACACCATATATTTT.

The gene calls are TRBV5-1 and TRBJ1-2; no firm D call. Trimming took off 0 bases at V and 6 bases at J, with 12 bases between the two ends. The germline V gene encodes CDR1 SGHRS and CDR2 YFSETQ. The CDR3 runs 14 residues. CDR3 DNA sequence: TGCGCCAGCAGCTTGGCCGGGCCGCCCCATGGCTACACCTTC. Protein product: CASSLAGPPHGYTF.

V and J are TRBV6-5 and TRBJ2-1, with a tentative D call TRBD1 (6 bases). The germline V gene encodes CDR1 MNHEY and CDR2 SVGAGI. The CDR3 is 15 amino acids. V was pared by 5 bases and J by 5 bases, with 16 bases between. The CDR3 DNA is TGTGCCAGCAGTCCGCCTAGGACAGCAAACAATGAGCAGTTCTTC. Its translation is CASSPPRTANNEQFF.

J is TRBJ1-4 and V is TRBV2, with a possible D match to TRBD1 (6 bases). The CDR3 extends over 16 amino acids. Deletions cut 0 bases from V and 7 bases from J, with 15 bases between. The germline gives CDR1 SNHLY, CDR2 FYNNEI. CDR3 sequence reads: CASSEAIPGVGEKLFF. CDR3 coding DNA: TGTGCCAGCAGTGAAGCAATACCAGGGGTTGGTGAAAAACTGTTTTTT.

This chain links TRBV5-1 with TRBJ1-1, with D perhaps matching TRBD1 (5 bases). CDR1 SGHRS and CDR2 YFSETQ come from the germline V gene. CDR3 length equals 13 residues. Between the trimmed V and J ends, which lost 3 bases and 3 bases, there was a span of 9 bases. The CDR3 DNA is TGCGCCAGCAGCTCCAGGGAATACACTGAAGCTTTCTTT. This gives the protein CASSSREYTEAFF.

V gene TRBV11-3 combines with J gene TRBJ2-5, with 7 bases identical to TRBD2. The CDR3 loop spans 16 amino acids. The germline gives CDR1 SGHNT, CDR2 YENEEA. Germline trimming cut 4 bases from V and 0 bases from J; bases unmatched to any gene: 8. The CDR3 DNA reads as TGTGCCAGCAGCTCCCAAGCGGGGCCCTACCAAGAGACCCAGTACTTC. Protein: CASSSQAGPYQETQYF.

J is TRBJ2-7 and V is TRBV7-2; D possibly corresponds to TRBD2 (5 bases). This CDR3 comprises 14 residues. The V end lost 5 bases, the J end lost 5 bases, and 16 bases lay between the germline ends. Germline assignment: CDR1 SGHTA and CDR2 FQGNSA. CDR3 nucleotide sequence: TGTGCCAGCAGCCGCAGAAGGGAGTCGGACGAGCAGTACTTC. Translation gives CASSRRRESDEQYF.

CDR3 sequence: CASSLGSSGSSTDTQYF. The CDR3 DNA reads TGCGCCAGCAGCTTGGGTTCTAGCGGATCTAGCACAGATACGCAGTATTTT. The J gene is TRBJ2-3, the V gene TRBV5-1; 7 bases line up with TRBD2. The CDR3 spans 17 residues. From germline, CDR1 is SGHRS and CDR2 YFSETQ. V trimming: 0 bases; J trimming: 0 bases; junction bases outside the gene matches: 7.

The V call is TRBV27, the J call TRBJ1-4; 10 nucleotides match TRBD1. The CDR3 sequence is 18 residues long. Germline CDR1 reads MNHEY; CDR2 reads SMNVEV (reference sequence). J gave up 0 bases and V 6 bases, and 10 bases lay outside the gene matches. The CDR3 protein is CASSPGQGSITTNEKLFF. The CDR3 DNA reads as TGTGCCAGCAGCCCGGGACAGGGGTCAATTACAACTAATGAAAAACTGTTTTTT. Based on the CDR3 plus reference TRBV27 and TRBJ1-4, the full variable domain is EAQVTQNPRYLITVTGKKLTVTCSQNMNHEYMSWYRQDPGLGLRQIYYSMNVEVTDKGDVPEGYKVSRKEKRNFPLILESPSPNQTSLYFCASSPGQGSITTNEKLFFGSGTQLSVL.

The rearrangement links TRBV5-6 to TRBJ1-2; 10 bases line up with TRBD1. Trimming took 4 bases from V and 4 from J; bases not matched to a gene: 10. The CDR3 runs to 16 residues. Per germline, CDR1 SGHDT and CDR2 YYEEEE. In DNA, the CDR3 is TGTGCCAGCAGCCGAGGGACAGGGGAAAGGGTCTATGGCTACACCTTC. The encoded protein is CASSRGTGERVYGYTF. Combining the CDR3 with reference TRBV5-6 and TRBJ1-2 gives the whole variable domain DAGVTQSPTHLIKTRGQQVTLRCSPKSGHDTVSWYQQALGQGPQFIFQYYEEEERQRGNFPDRFSGHQFPNYSSELNVNALLLGDSALYLCASSRGTGERVYGYTFGSGTRLTVV.

V usage is TRBV18 and J usage is TRBJ2-1; D is possibly TRBD1 (5 bases). CDR3 length: 16 residues. Germline lookup yields CDR1 KGHSH and CDR2 LQKENI. V was clipped by 3 bases and J by 3 bases, with 15 bases between them. The CDR3 DNA reads TGTGCCAGCTCACCTCAAGAAGGGGTTAGCTACAATGAGCAGTTCTTC. It translates to CASSPQEGVSYNEQFF.

CDR3 sequence: CASGLGINTEAFF. The DNA for the CDR3 is TGTGCTAGTGGTTTGGGGATTAACACTGAAGCTTTCTTT. The J gene is TRBJ1-1, the V gene TRBV12-5; no reliable D call. Trimming took off 1 base at V and 2 bases at J, with 5 bases between the two ends. Germline-derived CDR1 and CDR2 are LGHNT and FRNRAP. This CDR3 is 13 amino acids long.

The chain's CDR3 is CASSPRGDTEAFF. In DNA, the CDR3 is TGTGCCAGCAGCCCGCGGGGGGACACTGAAGCTTTCTTT. The chain combines TRBV7-9 with TRBJ1-1; D might be TRBD1 (5 bases). CDR1 is SEHNR and CDR2 is FQNEAQ in the germline V gene (reference sequence). The V end lost 5 bases, the J end lost 3 bases, and 10 bases lay between the germline ends. The CDR3 has 13 residues.

The chain employs TRBV15 and TRBJ1-6, with TRBD1 as a possible D gene (5 bases). Between the trimmed V and J ends, which lost 1 base and 7 bases, there was a span of 8 bases. Looked up from germline, CDR1 is LNHNV and CDR2 is YYDKDF (reference sequence). The CDR3 extends over 14 amino acids. CDR3 sequence: CATSRARVNSPLHF. The CDR3, as DNA: TGTGCCACCAGCAGAGCCAGGGTGAATTCACCCCTCCACTTT.

The chain uses TRBV6-6 and TRBJ2-3; D unresolved. Germline CDR1 reads MNHNY; CDR2 reads SVGAGI (reference sequence). This CDR3 has 12 amino acids. Trimming left V 5 bases short and J 6 bases short, with 9 bases between. The DNA for the CDR3 is TGTGCCAGCAGTCCCGACCGGGATACGCAGTATTTT. Translation: CASSPDRDTQYF.

This sequence joins TRBV25-1 and TRBJ1-6; D remains unclear. Per germline, CDR1 MGHDK and CDR2 SYGVNS. Trimming took off 6 bases at V and 5 bases at J, with 8 bases between the two ends. The CDR3 totals 13 residues. CDR3 in DNA: TGTGCCAGCAGGGAAACACATAATTCACCCCTCCACTTT. Encoded protein: CASRETHNSPLHF.

V gene TRBV2 combines with J gene TRBJ1-5; D is possibly TRBD1 (5 bases). Trimming left V 6 bases short and J 3 bases short, with 15 bases between. The CDR3 consists of 15 residues. Germline CDR1 is SNHLY and CDR2 is FYNNEI. The CDR3 DNA sequence: TGTGCCAGCAGAGCCGGTGGACACTTCAATCAGCCCCAGCATTTT. Translated, it gives CASRAGGHFNQPQHF.

The chain links TRBV9 to TRBJ2-5; 15 nucleotides agree with TRBD2. CDR1 is SGDLS, CDR2 YYNGEE, per germline. Trimming took 3 bases from V and 5 from J; bases not matched to a gene: 5. The CDR3 runs to 16 residues. The CDR3 region has the DNA TGTGCCAGCAGCGCCGGGACTAGCGGGGGGATTGAGACCCAGTACTTC. This gives the protein CASSAGTSGGIETQYF.

The chain combines TRBV7-9 with TRBJ2-2; D might be TRBD2 (5 bases). CDR3 length: 14 residues. The V gene lost 5 bases and the J gene lost 4 bases, with 11 bases spanning the gap. The V gene's germline CDR1 is SEHNR and CDR2 FQNEAQ (reference sequence). CDR3 in DNA: TGTGCCAGCAGCCTCATCGGGGTCACCGGGGAGCTGTTTTTT. Translating it yields CASSLIGVTGELFF.

J is TRBJ1-1 and V is TRBV10-2, with 8 bases identical to TRBD1. There are 13 residues in the CDR3. Trimming took 10 bases from V and 2 from J; bases not matched to a gene: 6. Germline V gives CDR1 WSHSY, CDR2 SAAADI. Here the CDR3 reads CAIQTGANTEAFF. The CDR3 region has the DNA TGCGCCATCCAGACAGGGGCCAACACTGAAGCTTTCTTT.

The V gene is TRBV9, the J gene TRBJ1-2, with D unresolved. CDR3 length equals 11 residues. V was pared by 1 base and J by 8 bases, with 6 bases between. Germline V gene lookup returns CDR1 SGDLS and CDR2 YYNGEE. The CDR3 region is CASSVLGGYTF. The CDR3 DNA reads as TGTGCCAGCAGCGTACTGGGAGGCTACACCTTC.

This chain connects TRBV6-5 to TRBJ2-7; maybe TRBD1 (6 bases). CDR3 length equals 14 residues. Germline V gives CDR1 MNHEY, CDR2 SVGAGI. V lost 7 bases, J lost 3 bases, and 16 bases lay in between. The CDR3 coding sequence is TGTGCCAGCATCCAAGCGGTAGGGGGCTACGAGCAGTACTTC. Protein product: CASIQAVGGYEQYF.

The chain recombines TRBV25-1 with TRBJ1-2; D is unclear. The CDR3 spans 12 residues. V shed 7 bases and J shed 7 bases, with 13 bases lying between them. Per the germline V gene, CDR1 is MGHDK and CDR2 is SYGVNS. The CDR3 DNA reads as TGTGCCAGCATCGAACCTAACGGTGGCTACACCTTC. Encoded protein: CASIEPNGGYTF.

The rearrangement uses TRBV15 and TRBJ2-3; D may match TRBD1 or TRBD2 (5 bases each). Trimming left V 5 bases short and J 2 bases short, with 17 bases between. This CDR3 has 16 amino acids. CDR1 and CDR2 from the germline V gene are LNHNV and YYDKDF (reference sequence). The CDR3 sequence is CATSETGTINTDTQYF. CDR3 DNA sequence: TGTGCCACCAGCGAGACGGGGACGATAAACACAGATACGCAGTATTTT.